What follows describes a single T cell receptor (beta chain). Antigen: not known. This sample was taken from a study of cytomegalovirus exposure and HLA in healthy donors. Study findings and constraints: There were a few CMV-associated chains whose specificity for CMV antigens was confirmed in vitro.

The primer mix had 60 Vbeta and 13 Jbeta primers. The data were produced by immunoSEQ multiplex PCR, yet TCRdb's version contains in-frame clones alone and is incomplete. The data contain some 150,000 clones, just over 70% of them singletons. This CDR3 has 18 residues. Germline V CDR1 and CDR2: SGHVS, FQNEAQ. V was cut by 5 bases and J by 1 base, with 20 bases left in between. The TCR comes from a woman aged 25 to 39 in good health and CMV-seronegative. The chain couples TRBV7-8 to TRBJ1-4; a weak D match, TRBD1 (5 bases). The sample comprised PBMCs. The CDR3 DNA is TGTGCCAGCAGCACCGGGCCCCGGAGGGGTCTAACTAATGAAAAACTGTTTTTT. Translating it yields CASSTGPRRGLTNEKLFF.